The 20 T cell receptor beta chains given below trace back to one sample, sequenced in a study of blood T cell repertoires in COVID-19. The repertoire was sequenced with immunoSEQ multiplex PCR; TCRdb's copy has only in-frame clones and lacks some. The sample records roughly 110,000 clones, approximately 81% being singletons. The sequencing input was peripheral blood. The receptors originated from a human donor in a cohort sampled during active COVID-19.

The chain combines TRBV28 with TRBJ1-6; no reliable D call. Germline loops: CDR1 MDHEN, CDR2 SYDVKM. This CDR3 has 16 amino acids. V lost 2 bases to trimming and J lost 6 bases, with 14 bases between them. The DNA for the CDR3 is TGTGCCAGCAGTTTACAGCGCCAGAGTAGTAATTCACCCCTCCACTTT. Its protein is CASSLQRQSSNSPLHF.

The V gene is TRBV6-5, the J gene TRBJ1-2; D ambiguous. The CDR3 totals 14 residues. V lost 5 bases and J lost 3, with 13 bases in between. The V gene's germline CDR1 is MNHEY and CDR2 SVGAGI. Written as DNA, the CDR3 is TGTGCCAGCAGTCCCCACGAGGTGCACTATGGCTACACCTTC. It yields the protein CASSPHEVHYGYTF.

The rearrangement uses TRBV19 and TRBJ2-1; 10 bases align to TRBD1. In germline, CDR1 is LNHDA, CDR2 SQIVND (reference sequence). The CDR3 spans 14 residues. V trimming: 5 bases; J trimming: 6 bases; junction bases outside the gene matches: 4. CDR3 nucleotides: TGTGCCAGTAGTCCGGGACAGGGGAGCAATGAGCAGTTCTTC. This sequence encodes CASSPGQGSNEQFF.

The chain carries TRBV5-8 and TRBJ1-4; tentative D call: TRBD1 (6 bases). The CDR3 extends over 15 amino acids. Trimming cost V 1 base and J 6 bases, with 13 bases left between them. Per germline, CDR1 SGHTS and CDR2 YDEGEE. The CDR3 DNA is TGTGCCAGCAGCTTGTACCAGGGGACGGATGAAAAACTGTTTTTT. This translates into CASSLYQGTDEKLFF.

This chain joins TRBV5-6 and TRBJ2-7; TRBD2 aligns across 12 bases. Germline values: CDR1 SGHDT, CDR2 YYEEEE. V lost 3 bases and J lost 0; bases outside the gene matches: 4. The CDR3 contains 16 residues. DNA for the CDR3: TGTGCCAGCAGCTCCGGGACTAGCGGGTCCTCCTACGAGCAGTACTTC. Protein: CASSSGTSGSSYEQYF.

The chain is built from TRBV7-6 and TRBJ2-5; 7 bases are a match to TRBD2. Germline V lookup: CDR1 SGHVS, CDR2 FNYEAQ. The CDR3 contains 16 residues. V was pared by 5 bases and J by 5 bases, with 14 bases of the junction left unmatched. Here the CDR3 DNA reads TGTGCCAGCAGCGGGCGAGCGGGCGGGAGTGGTGAGACCCAGTACTTC. This gives the protein CASSGRAGGSGETQYF.

The CDR3 is CSVEAWTPGETQYF. For the CDR3, the DNA is TGCAGCGTTGAAGCCTGGACACCTGGGGAGACCCAGTACTTC. V gene TRBV29-1 combines with J gene TRBJ2-5, with D tentatively TRBD1 (5 bases). The CDR3 has 14 residues. From germline, CDR1 is SQVTM and CDR2 ANQGSEA. The V and J ends lost 1 base and 5 bases respectively, with 14 bases between them.

The rearrangement links TRBV29-1 to TRBJ2-7, with 9 bases fitting TRBD2. Germline V gene lookup returns CDR1 SQVTM and CDR2 ANQGSEA. Unmatched junction bases numbered 8, after V lost 6 bases and J lost 5 bases. The CDR3 is 13 amino acids. The CDR3 here is CSVLPLAGDEQYF. CDR3 nucleotide sequence: TGCAGCGTCCTTCCTTTAGCGGGAGACGAGCAGTACTTC.

The rearrangement links TRBV4-2 to TRBJ1-1; a possible D gene is TRBD1 (6 bases). Germline lookup yields CDR1 LGHNA and CDR2 YNFKEQ. The CDR3 sequence is 16 residues long. V lost 4 bases and J 0 bases, leaving 15 bases between the germline ends. CDR3 sequence: CASSPLLGAMNTEAFF. CDR3 bases: TGTGCCAGCAGCCCCTTATTGGGGGCCATGAACACTGAAGCTTTCTTT.

The V call is TRBV9, the J call TRBJ1-2, with 9 bases identical to TRBD1. Germline values: CDR1 SGDLS, CDR2 YYNGEE. This CDR3 contains 15 residues. V was pared by 0 bases and J by 4 bases, with 4 bases of the junction left unmatched. CDR3 residues: CASSVEWTGVYGYTF. CDR3 bases: TGTGCCAGCAGCGTAGAGTGGACAGGGGTCTATGGCTACACCTTC.

The V gene is TRBV6-2 or TRBV6-3, the J gene TRBJ2-3, with TRBD2 matching over 8 bases. With 2 bases clipped from V and 4 bases from J, the junction kept 5 bases outside the gene matches. This CDR3 is built from 15 residues. Germline V gene lookup returns CDR1 MNHEY and CDR2 SVGEGT. The CDR3 sequence: CASSYQSLAADTQYF. CDR3 in DNA: TGTGCCAGCAGTTACCAATCACTAGCGGCAGATACGCAGTATTTT.

The chain employs TRBV4-1 and TRBJ1-2; D is unresolved. Trimming left V 0 bases short and J 8 bases short, with 10 bases between. CDR3 size: 13 residues. Germline values: CDR1 MGHRA, CDR2 YSYEKL. Written as DNA, the CDR3 is TGCGCCAGCAGCCAAGAGCCAGGCTGGGGCTACACCTTC. Amino acids: CASSQEPGWGYTF.

V is TRBV5-1 and J is TRBJ2-3, with TRBD2 matching over 13 bases. The J segment lost 6 bases and the V segment lost 4 bases, leaving 5 bases of the junction unmatched. This CDR3 comprises 15 residues. Looked up from germline, CDR1 is SGHRS and CDR2 is YFSETQ. The CDR3 DNA reads TGCGCCAGCAGCCTACTAGCGGGAGGGCAGGATACGCAGTATTTT. Translated, it gives CASSLLAGGQDTQYF. The full variable domain, with the rest looked up from reference TRBV5-1 and TRBJ2-3, is KAGVTQTPRYLIKTRGQQVTLSCSPISGHRSVSWYQQTPGQGLQFLFEYFSETQRNKGNFPGRFSGRQFSNSRSEMNVSTLELGDSALYLCASSLLAGGQDTQYFGPGTRLTVL.

The chain recombines TRBV7-6 with TRBJ2-6; possible D gene TRBD2, 6 bases. V lost 1 base, J lost 4 bases, and 11 bases lay in between. This CDR3 region has 16 residues. CDR1 and CDR2 (germline): SGHVS, FNYEAQ. The CDR3 sequence is CASSLEAGPGANVLTF. CDR3 bases: TGTGCCAGCAGCTTAGAGGCGGGGCCCGGGGCCAACGTCCTGACTTTC.

This chain links TRBV5-5 with TRBJ1-2; TRBD1 agrees at 12 bases. V shed 0 bases, J shed 7 bases, and the junction held 7 bases outside the gene matches. The CDR3 consists of 16 residues. Germline V lookup: CDR1 SGHKS, CDR2 YYEKEE (reference sequence). CDR3: CASSLEGDRGQGGYTF. CDR3 DNA sequence: TGTGCCAGCAGCTTGGAGGGGGACAGGGGGCAGGGTGGCTACACCTTC.

This clone was counted a few times. The chain couples TRBV7-2 to TRBJ1-2; D is possibly TRBD1 (6 bases). Germline CDR1 SGHTA, CDR2 FQGNSA. With 4 bases removed from V and 5 bases from J, the gap between germline ends came to 14 bases. The CDR3 spans 14 residues. The CDR3 protein is CASSSPQGFYGYTF. The CDR3 DNA is TGTGCCAGCAGCTCGCCGCAGGGGTTTTATGGCTACACCTTC.

The rearrangement links TRBV28 to TRBJ2-5; 9 bases are a match to TRBD1. From germline, CDR1 is MDHEN and CDR2 SYDVKM. With V trimmed by 5 bases and J by 2 bases, 3 bases remained unmatched. This CDR3 comprises 14 residues. Here the CDR3 reads CASSDRGGQETQYF. The CDR3 DNA follows: TGTGCCAGCAGTGACAGGGGGGGGCAAGAGACCCAGTACTTC. Supplemented by reference TRBV28 and TRBJ2-5, the full variable domain reads DVKVTQSSRYLVKRTGEKVFLECVQDMDHENMFWYRQDPGLGLRLIYFSYDVKMKEKGDIPEGYSVSREKKERFSLILESASTNQTSMYLCASSDRGGQETQYFGPGTRLLVL.

This clone was seen only a few times. J is TRBJ2-2 and V is TRBV3-1 (or the pseudogene TRBV3-2); D is possibly TRBD1 (6 bases). This CDR3 is 14 amino acids long. The germline V gene encodes CDR1 LGHDT and CDR2 YNNKEL (reference sequence). V lost 3 bases and J lost 5, with 10 bases in between. The CDR3 loop is CASSHLQGTGELFF. The CDR3 DNA sequence: TGTGCCAGCAGCCATCTACAGGGTACCGGGGAGCTGTTTTTT.

This clone was seen only a few times. The gene calls are TRBV4-3 and TRBJ2-1, with TRBD2 identical over 10 bases. The CDR3 totals 14 residues. V shed 1 base and J 13 bases; nucleotides not matched to a gene: 7. CDR1 LGHNA and CDR2 YSLEER come from the germline V gene. The CDR3 is CASSQVELAGIQFF. The CDR3 region has the DNA TGCGCCAGCAGCCAAGTGGAACTAGCGGGAATCCAGTTCTTC.

The J gene is TRBJ2-5, the V gene TRBV7-6; 9 nucleotides line up with TRBD2. The J segment lost 5 bases and the V segment lost 1 base, leaving 5 bases of the junction unmatched. Germline V gene sequence: CDR1 SGHVS, CDR2 FNYEAQ. The CDR3 has 15 residues. The CDR3: CASSLGAGGRETQYF. Here the CDR3 DNA reads TGTGCCAGCAGCTTAGGAGCGGGAGGTCGCGAGACCCAGTACTTC.